This TCR beta chain was sequenced during a study of blood T cells in healthy people across ages. Overall study context: T cells yielded about one barcoded beta molecule per two cells through template switching.

Samples had at least 6.5 million PBMCs isolated from them. Overall study results and limits: As age increased, TCR beta diversity per million T cells fell in a roughly linear fashion.

Sample-barcoded 5' priming and a J-beta primer mix drove a second PCR of 7 to 11 cycles. Each CDR3 protein gets one entry after TCRdb re-called the 5' RACE reads with MiXCR. Altogether about 970,000 distinct CDR3 sequences are present, around 54% being singletons, with the ten largest covering over 20%. Worth noting for this clonotype: Its antigen is undetermined.

CDR3 length: 12 amino acids. CDR1 MNHEY and CDR2 SMNVEV come from the germline V gene (reference sequence). Germline trimming cut 6 bases from V and 13 bases from J; bases unmatched to any gene: 10. The chain joins TRBV27 to TRBJ2-3; 7 nucleotides agree with TRBD1. The sample comprised blood. The receptor was isolated from a woman in her sixties or seventies in good health. The CDR3 sequence is CASSQKGAREYF. CDR3 nucleotides: TGTGCCAGCAGCCAAAAGGGGGCTCGGGAGTATTTT.